What follows describes a single T cell receptor beta chain. The target of this receptor is not known. Nothing much larger sits one base from this clone, and base qualities are not available. Collaborating institutions collected whole blood in K2EDTA tubes following their own protocols. For TCRbeta analysis, collaborators shipped samples in one of three forms: frozen whole blood, isolated PBMCs, or DNA extracted from either of those sample types. This sample is drawn from a study of blood T cell repertoires in COVID-19 (dated by TCRdb to the early 2020s). Background on the whole study: Collaborator samples came from the United States, Italy and Spain and covered acute and convalescent phases of COVID-19. The samples were drawn from the first 160 participants of the ongoing ImmuneRACE study and from 1,254 subjects provided by 6 global collaborators. The material from the prospective study consisted of cDNA or gDNA derived from T cells, B-cell-depleted T cells, or PBMCs. HLA class I and class II types, where available, came from metadata supplied by the sample provider rather than from assay-based typing. A freely available public database, intended as a resource for researchers studying the immune response to SARS-CoV-2, is where the repertoires were released. Deeply sampled blood TCRbeta repertoires from subjects exposed to, actively infected with, or recovered from COVID-19 were included in the dataset. A de-identified subject ID, COVID-19 status, age in years and sex were almost always included in the sample metadata. On the study overall, not on this receptor specifically: The amount of clinical and demographic metadata varied by source and participant and was provided uncurated.

TCRbeta CDR3 regions were amplified from genomic DNA using the immunoSEQ Assay, a bias-controlled multiplex PCR. In the source study's methods: Nucleated cell counts per sample were estimated from amplification of reference gene primers within the assay. To quantify the absolute abundance of each unique TCRbeta CDR3 rearrangement, sequence reads were collapsed and filtered. For each sample, productive Simpson clonality was calculated as the square root of Simpson's diversity index over productive rearrangements. What TCRdb holds here is the immuneACCESS table cut down to in-frame rearrangements. Part of the clones is not present; checked against another copy, under half of the missing clones reflect an unresolved V gene, and the others are unexplained. D and trimming were read from the DNA, whereas the V and J calls and clone size are those reported in that table. This sample holds roughly 25,000 clones; just over 85% were observed only once. Jointly, the top ten make up approximately 20% of the sample.

Trimming takes 5 bases off V and 7 bases off J; junction bases not matched to a gene: 11. The CDR3 numbers 16 residues from cysteine through phenylalanine. The only DNA kept is the CDR3, 48 bases in frame from the first base. CDR1 and CDR2 are drawn from the germline V gene: SGHRS, YFSETQ. The TCR sequence derives from a man aged 70-80 years in a cohort sampled during active COVID-19. Material for sequencing was peripheral blood. The chain is made from TRBV5-1 and TRBJ2-2, with 10 bases aligning to TRBD2. The CDR3 reads as follows: CASRPTSGRESGELFF. In nucleotides, the sequence is TGCGCCAGCAGGCCGACCAGCGGGAGGGAGAGCGGGGAGCTGTTTTTT.